These T cell receptor beta chains were read from a single sample in a study of siplizumab effects on memory and regulatory T cells. Produced via immunoSEQ multiplex PCR; TCRdb's table is partial and in-frame only. The sample lists approximately 100,000 clones, just under 95% occurring once. What was sequenced was non-Treg CD4+ T cells sorted from blood. These receptors were obtained from a human donor in good health. Both conserved end residues are part of each CDR3.

J	length	V	CDR3
TRBJ2-1	16	TRBV7-2	CASSSRTSGGGHEQFF
TRBJ1-1	16	TRBV15	CATSSLGRGQGTEAFF
TRBJ2-1	15	TRBV7-3	CASSDTSGGYNEQFF
TRBJ1-6	14	TRBV11-2	CASSFLPYNSPLHF
TRBJ2-1	16	TRBV4-1	CASSLSFAGGLNEQFF
TRBJ1-4	15	TRBV9	CASSPWTATNEKLFF
TRBJ2-2	18	TRBV10-1	CASSEVHGGRGNTGELFF
TRBJ1-3	15	TRBV5-3	CARSPGQFFGNTIYF
TRBJ1-1	16	TRBV19	CASSIVGTGAGTEAFF
TRBJ2-5	13	TRBV12-5	CASGPNRVETQYF
TRBJ2-7	12	TRBV19	CASREGSYEQYF
TRBJ2-7	16	TRBV6-5	CASSYSGSGRSYEQYF
TRBJ1-1	13	TRBV27	CASSLWGNTEAFF
TRBJ2-7	14	TRBV6-1	CASPTGTGNYEQYF
TRBJ2-3	13	TRBV5-1	CASMGQGGDTQYF
TRBJ1-1	11	TRBV28	CASGEGTEAFF
TRBJ2-3	15	TRBV5-1	CASSWEGLTGDTQYF
TRBJ1-2	15	TRBV10-2	CASSSTGALNYGYTF
TRBJ2-7	14	TRBV5-1	CASTAGLGMYEQYF
TRBJ2-2	16	TRBV6-1	CASSEEPGPWAGELFF
TRBJ1-5	16	TRBV10-3	CAISSRGRPSNQPQHF
TRBJ2-4	16	TRBV19	CASSETIQGAKNIQYF
TRBJ1-3	14	TRBV7-3	CASSLGRAGNTIYF
TRBJ2-5	15	TRBV7-3	CASSWVAGAGETQYF
TRBJ1-2	13	TRBV6-5	CASSTGDRGGYTF
TRBJ2-7	13	TRBV28	CASTPGRSYEQYF
TRBJ1-6	15	TRBV9	CASSPPGQGARPLHF
TRBJ1-2	13	TRBV7-3	CASSLTRVDGYTF
TRBJ1-6	16	TRBV27	CASSSNLGLYNSPLHF
TRBJ2-3	16	TRBV11-2	CASSRIGGRAPDTQYF
TRBJ1-2	12	TRBV2	CASSGQGNGYTF
TRBJ2-3	15	TRBV2	CASSGTSGGAGTQYF
TRBJ2-5	14	TRBV11-2	CASSLDHQRETQYF
TRBJ2-3	14	TRBV6-1	CASSEALAGDTQYF
TRBJ2-2	15	TRBV6-5	CASRGGGANTGELFF
TRBJ1-2	13	TRBV7-3	CASSPRQEDGYTF
TRBJ1-6	16	TRBV5-6	CASSLSGLTYNSPLHF
TRBJ2-7	11	TRBV29-1	CSVVRSYEQYF
TRBJ2-5	13	TRBV6-1	CASTGGVGETQYF
TRBJ1-4	11	TRBV20-1	CSALEVEELFF
TRBJ2-4	15	TRBV19	CASSIRDGGVDIQYF
TRBJ2-7	15	TRBV6-1	CASSEEVAGGYEQYF
TRBJ2-3	14	TRBV7-9	CASNHGGATDTQYF
TRBJ1-5	13	TRBV5-1	CASSLESGQPQHF
TRBJ2-5	15	TRBV5-1	CASSMGQIVGETQYF
TRBJ2-7	14	TRBV5-1	CASSLGFRPDEQYF
TRBJ2-2	17	TRBV7-3	CASSTGLQGALAGELFF
TRBJ2-2	20	TRBV4-2	CASSHGTKASGGQNTGELFF
TRBJ2-7	15	TRBV18	CASSPPGPGGYEQYF
TRBJ2-7	13	TRBV5-6	CASSSQEVYEQYF
TRBJ2-7	13	TRBV18	CASSSGGSYEQYF
TRBJ2-3	13	TRBV11-3	CASSLEWQDTQYF
TRBJ2-3	14	TRBV5-1	CASSLGTTTDTQYF
TRBJ2-2	18	TRBV1	CTSSPGLAGVENTGELFF
TRBJ2-5	12	TRBV5-4	CAGVGAGETQYF
TRBJ2-7	16	TRBV5-6	CASSPLRTSGNYEQYF
TRBJ2-1	16	TRBV5-6	CASSWGTGDVYNEQFF
TRBJ1-5	15	TRBV28	CASSLGGQGNQPQHF
TRBJ2-2	16	TRBV7-9	CASSSRSDANTGELFF